Presented here are 2 T cell receptor beta chains from one specimen sequenced in a study of cytomegalovirus exposure and HLA in healthy donors. PCR involved 60 Vbeta and 13 Jbeta primers. The assay was immunoSEQ multiplex PCR, and TCRdb's table has in-frame clones only and misses some. The sample holds under 200,000 clones; roughly 80% are singletons and the top ten take around 6.7%. The sequenced sample consisted of PBMCs. Source of these receptors: a woman in her 30s in good health and CMV-seropositive.

This clone was recorded only once. The CDR3 spells CASSARGGADYNEQFF. The CDR3 bases are TGTGCCAGCAGCGCCCGCGGGGGGGCTGACTACAATGAGCAGTTCTTC. The genes are TRBV11-2 and TRBJ2-1, with 9 nucleotides matching TRBD2. Losses at the gene ends were 5 bases for V and 3 bases for J; bases not matched to a gene: 8. In germline, CDR1 is SGHAT, CDR2 FQNNGV. This CDR3 contains 16 residues.

The chain has TRBV29-1 and TRBJ2-3, with a tentative D call TRBD2 (7 bases). The CDR3 sequence is 16 residues long. V lost 2 bases and J lost 1, with 16 bases in between. Germline V CDR1 and CDR2: SQVTM, ANQGSEA. This chain's CDR3 is CSVERLRGGGTDTQYF. For the CDR3, the DNA is TGCAGCGTTGAAAGACTGAGGGGGGGCGGCACAGATACGCAGTATTTT.